This T cell receptor (beta chain) comes out of a study of shared clonotypes between healthy human individuals. The CDR3 runs 14 residues. V lost 5 bases, J lost 3 bases, and 14 bases lay in between. From germline, CDR1 is MDHEN and CDR2 SYDVKM. The test was conducted at deep level. Investigators spread the genomic DNA of each subset evenly over several immunoSEQ plates. Only in-frame clones appear in the TCRdb table, and some are missing; sequencing was by immunoSEQ multiplex PCR. The sample shows millions of clones, 85% to 95% of them seen only once. Terminally differentiated effector memory CD45RA+ cells were excluded from the naive CD8 cells, which were CD45RO-negative and positively selected for CCR7.

The chain combines TRBV28 with TRBJ2-7, with TRBD1 as a possible D gene (6 bases). The sequenced material came from naive CD8+ T cells sorted from blood. The clonotype originates from a young man in good health. In nucleotides, the CDR3 is TGTGCCAGCAGTAGGTACAGGGAAAACTACGAGCAGTACTTC. This codes for CASSRYRENYEQYF. The whole variable domain, remainder taken from reference TRBV28 and TRBJ2-7, is DVKVTQSSRYLVKRTGEKVFLECVQDMDHENMFWYRQDPGLGLRLIYFSYDVKMKEKGDIPEGYSVSREKKERFSLILESASTNQTSMYLCASSRYRENYEQYFGPGTRLTVT.